This T cell receptor (beta chain) stems from a study of T cells in Graves' hyperthyroidism and ophthalmopathy. This clonotype has only a few counts. Researchers took RNA transcripts and amplified the TCR beta CDR3 regions from them. Carried out on the TCR CDR3, a first-round RT-PCR used the HTBI primer set. TCRdb fed the multiplex PCR reads into MiXCR, producing one record per CDR3 protein. The sample yields 550,000 to 600,000 distinct CDR3 sequences, 14% seen once. Trimming removed 6 bases from V and 0 bases from J; junction bases left unmatched: 9. Germline V CDR1 and CDR2: SEHNR, FQNEAQ (reference sequence). The CDR3 consists of 19 residues.

Sequencing input: blood. The sequence was obtained from a woman aged 18 to 35 with Graves' ophthalmopathy. The V and J genes are TRBV7-9 and TRBJ2-1; 15 nucleotides agree with TRBD2. The CDR3 DNA reads TGTGCCAGCAGTTCCGGACTAGCGGGAGGGCCCAGCTCCTACAATGAGCAGTTCTTC. Protein product: CASSSGLAGGPSSYNEQFF.